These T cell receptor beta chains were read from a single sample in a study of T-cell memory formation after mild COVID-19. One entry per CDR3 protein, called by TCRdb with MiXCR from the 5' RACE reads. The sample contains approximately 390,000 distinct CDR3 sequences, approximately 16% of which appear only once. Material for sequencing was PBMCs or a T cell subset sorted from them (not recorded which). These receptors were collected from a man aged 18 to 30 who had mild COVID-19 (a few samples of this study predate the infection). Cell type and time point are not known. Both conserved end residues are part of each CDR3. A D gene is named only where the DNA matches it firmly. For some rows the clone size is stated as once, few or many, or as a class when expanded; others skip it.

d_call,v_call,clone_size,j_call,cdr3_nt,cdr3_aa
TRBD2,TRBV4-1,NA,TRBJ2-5,TGCGCCAGCAGCCACAGCGGGGGGGCCGTGGAGACCCAGTACTTC,CASSHSGGAVETQYF
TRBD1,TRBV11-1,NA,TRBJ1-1,TGTGCCAGCAGCCCCGCCACCGGACAGGCTAACACTGAAGCTTTCTTT,CASSPATGQANTEAFF
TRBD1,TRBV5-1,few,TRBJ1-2,TGCGCCAGCAGCTCCGGACAGGGCCCACGGGATGGCTACACCTTC,CASSSGQGPRDGYTF
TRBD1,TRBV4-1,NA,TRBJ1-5,TGCGCCAGCAGCCCCGCGGGACAGAACAATCAGCCCCAGCATTTT,CASSPAGQNNQPQHF
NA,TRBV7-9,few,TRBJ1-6,TGTGCCAGCAGCTTAGATTATAATTCACCCCTCCACTTT,CASSLDYNSPLHF
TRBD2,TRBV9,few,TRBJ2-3,TGTGCCAGCAGCGTAGGAGCGGGGTTCACAGATACGCAGTATTTT,CASSVGAGFTDTQYF
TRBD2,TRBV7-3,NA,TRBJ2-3,TGTGCCAGCAGCACCGCCCCCCAGCGGGGTGGGGCAGATACGCAGTATTTT,CASSTAPQRGGADTQYF
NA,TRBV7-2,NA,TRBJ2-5,TGTGCCAGCAGAACTAGTAACTGGGAGACCCAGTACTTC,CASRTSNWETQYF
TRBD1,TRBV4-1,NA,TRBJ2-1,TGCGCCAGCGCCAGGGGACAGGGGAACCCACCCTCCTACAATGAGCAGTTCTTC,CASARGQGNPPSYNEQFF
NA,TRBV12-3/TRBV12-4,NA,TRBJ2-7,TGTGCCAGCAGTTTGTCGGAGGATATTTCCTACGAGCAGTACTTC,CASSLSEDISYEQYF
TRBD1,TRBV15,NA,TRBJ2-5,TGTGCCACCAGCGGGGACAGGGGTGGGTCCCAGTACTTC,CATSGDRGGSQYF